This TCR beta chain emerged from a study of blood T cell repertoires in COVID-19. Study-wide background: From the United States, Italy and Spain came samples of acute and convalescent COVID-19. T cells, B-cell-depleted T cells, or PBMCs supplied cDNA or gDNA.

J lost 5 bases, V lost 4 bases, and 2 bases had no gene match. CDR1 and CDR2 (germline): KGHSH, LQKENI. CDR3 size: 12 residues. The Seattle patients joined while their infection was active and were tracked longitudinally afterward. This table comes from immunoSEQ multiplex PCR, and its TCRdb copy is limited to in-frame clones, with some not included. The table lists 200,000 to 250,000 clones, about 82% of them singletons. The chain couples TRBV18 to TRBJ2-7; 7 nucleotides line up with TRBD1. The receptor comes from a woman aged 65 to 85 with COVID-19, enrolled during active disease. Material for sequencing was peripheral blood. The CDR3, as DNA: TGTGCCAGCTCACAAGGACAGGACGAGCAGTACTTC. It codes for CASSQGQDEQYF.